The clone carrying this T cell receptor (beta chain) was found a few times. Germline lookup yields CDR1 SGHRS and CDR2 YFSETQ. Trimming left V 5 bases short and J 2 bases short, with 12 bases between. This CDR3 is built from 14 residues. These data originate in a study of response to subunit inactivated influenza vaccine. TCRdb re-analysed the RT-PCR reads in MiXCR, keeping a single row per CDR3 protein. The table records roughly 650,000 distinct CDR3 sequences, about 15% of them present only once. Source: PBMCs from blood, taken 14 to 15 days before vaccination. This chain uses TRBV5-1 with TRBJ2-3, with D perhaps matching TRBD2 (5 bases). The receptor comes from a man over 45 who received an inactivated influenza vaccine. CDR3 coding DNA: TGCGCCAGCAGTCCACGGGGAGCCACAGATACGCAGTATTTT. Its protein is CASSPRGATDTQYF.